What follows describes a single T cell receptor (beta chain). The entry originates in a study of blood T cell repertoires in COVID-19. J gave up 6 bases and V 4 bases, and 5 bases lay outside the gene matches. The CDR3 has 14 residues. CDR1 is LNHDA and CDR2 is SQIVND in the germline V gene (reference sequence). Here immunoSEQ multiplex PCR was the method, and the copy in TCRdb shows in-frame clones only, minus some. The sample holds roughly 230,000 clones; around 81% are singletons and the top ten take around 6.4%. The sequenced sample consisted of peripheral blood. The V call is TRBV19, the J call TRBJ1-4; 7 bases align to TRBD1. The receptor comes from a woman aged 55-69 years with active or convalescent COVID-19. CDR3 DNA: TGTGCCAGTAGTAATGGAAGGGGGCATGAAAAACTGTTTTTT. This sequence encodes CASSNGRGHEKLFF.